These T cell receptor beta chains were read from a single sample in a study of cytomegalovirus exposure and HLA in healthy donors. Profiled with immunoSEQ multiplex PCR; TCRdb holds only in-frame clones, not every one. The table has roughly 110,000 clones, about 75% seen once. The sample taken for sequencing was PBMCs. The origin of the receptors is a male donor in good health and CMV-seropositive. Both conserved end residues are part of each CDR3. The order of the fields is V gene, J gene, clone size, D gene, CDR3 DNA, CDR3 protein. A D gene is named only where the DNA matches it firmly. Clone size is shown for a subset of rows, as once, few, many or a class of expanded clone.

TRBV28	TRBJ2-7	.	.	TGTGCCAGCAGTACCCCTCAGACAGACCCCTACGAGCAGTACTTC	CASSTPQTDPYEQYF
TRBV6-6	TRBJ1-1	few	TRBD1	TGTGCCAGCAGCCGGGGACAGGGGGCGCGCCTGGGAGCTTTCTTT	CASSRGQGARLGAFF
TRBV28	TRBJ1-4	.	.	TGTGCCAGCAGTTTAGGGGGCTCGGCTAATGAAAAACTGTTTTTT	CASSLGGSANEKLFF
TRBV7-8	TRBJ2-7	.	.	TGTGCCAGCAGCCCGTCGAACTCGTACTCCTACGAGCAGTACTTC	CASSPSNSYSYEQYF
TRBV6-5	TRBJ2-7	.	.	TGTGCCAGCAGCAATGGCAACTACTACGAGCAGTACTTC	CASSNGNYYEQYF
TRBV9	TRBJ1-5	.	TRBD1	TGTGCCAGCAGCGCCCAGGCGGACAGGGGTGGCAATCAGCCCCAGCATTTT	CASSAQADRGGNQPQHF
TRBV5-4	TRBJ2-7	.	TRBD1	TGTGCCAGCAGCTTGGGACAGGGGTCCTACGAGCAGTACTTC	CASSLGQGSYEQYF
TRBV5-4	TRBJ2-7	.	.	TGTGCCAGCAGCTTGGCTAGCGCGACCTACGAGCAGTACTTC	CASSLASATYEQYF
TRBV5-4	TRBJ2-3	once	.	TGTGCCAGCAGCTTGCGAGGGAGCACAGATACGCAGTATTTT	CASSLRGSTDTQYF
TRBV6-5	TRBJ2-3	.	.	TGTGCCAGCAGAGACTACACAGATACGCAGTATTTT	CASRDYTDTQYF
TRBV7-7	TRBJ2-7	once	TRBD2	TGTGCTAGCAGCCCCGGCCGCGGGGGAGGATACGAGCAGTACTTC	CASSPGRGGGYEQYF
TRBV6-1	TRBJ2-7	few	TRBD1	TGTGCCAGCAGTGAGGGGACAGGGGGCTTCTACGAGCAGTACTTC	CASSEGTGGFYEQYF
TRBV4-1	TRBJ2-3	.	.	TGCGCCAGCAGCCCCAGACATCGAAGTGACGCAGATACGCAGTATTTT	CASSPRHRSDADTQYF
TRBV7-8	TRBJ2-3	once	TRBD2	TGTGCCAGCAGCTTGACTAGCGCTAGCACAGATACGCAGTATTTT	CASSLTSASTDTQYF
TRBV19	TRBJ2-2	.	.	TGTGCCAGTAGTATAGTTCCGGGAGCCTACACCGGGGAGCTGTTTTTT	CASSIVPGAYTGELFF
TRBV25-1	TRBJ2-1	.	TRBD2	TGTGCCAGCAGCCAACCGGGACTAGCGGGGAGCTCCTACAATGAGCAGTTCTTC	CASSQPGLAGSSYNEQFF
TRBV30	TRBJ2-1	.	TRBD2	TGTGCCTGGAGAGGGGCGGGAGCCTACAATGAGCAGTTCTTC	CAWRGAGAYNEQFF
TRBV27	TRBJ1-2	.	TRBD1	TGTGCCAGCTGGGGACAGACAATGGGCTACACCTTC	CASWGQTMGYTF
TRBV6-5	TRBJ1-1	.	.	TGTGCCAGCAGCAGACACCGCGATGAAGCTTTCTTT	CASSRHRDEAFF
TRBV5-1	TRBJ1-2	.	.	TGCGCCAGCAGCTTGTCCGGGGGGAACTATGGCTACACCTTC	CASSLSGGNYGYTF
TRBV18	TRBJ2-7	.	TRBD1	TGTGCCAGCTCATATAACCTTGGGACAGGGTCATCCTACGAGCAGTACTTC	CASSYNLGTGSSYEQYF
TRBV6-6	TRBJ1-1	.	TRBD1	TGTGCCAGCAGTCACGGACAGGACACTGAAGCTTTCTTT	CASSHGQDTEAFF
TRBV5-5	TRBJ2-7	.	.	TGTGCCAGCAGCTTCGAATGGGCCTCCTACGAGCAGTACTTC	CASSFEWASYEQYF
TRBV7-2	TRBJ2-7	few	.	TGTGCCAGCAGCTTAAGCCGGACTGGATACGAGCAGTACTTC	CASSLSRTGYEQYF
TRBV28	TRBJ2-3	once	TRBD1	TGTGCCAGCAGTTCTCCGCCGGGACAGGGGGTTGATACGCAGTATTTT	CASSSPPGQGVDTQYF
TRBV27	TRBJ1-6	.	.	TGTGCCAGCAGTTTACAGGCAAATTCACCCCTCCACTTT	CASSLQANSPLHF
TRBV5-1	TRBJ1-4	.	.	TGCGCCAGCAGCTTGGGTACCAGACTCTTAACTAATGAAAAACTGTTTTTT	CASSLGTRLLTNEKLFF
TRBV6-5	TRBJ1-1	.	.	TGTGCCAGCAGCAGTCGGGGAGGGGACACTGAAGCTTTCTTT	CASSSRGGDTEAFF
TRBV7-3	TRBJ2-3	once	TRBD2	TGTGCCAGCAGAGCGACTAGCGGGGGGGCAGATACGCAGTATTTT	CASRATSGGADTQYF
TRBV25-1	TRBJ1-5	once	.	TGTGCCAGCAGTGGACAGGGCAATCAGCCCCAGCATTTT	CASSGQGNQPQHF
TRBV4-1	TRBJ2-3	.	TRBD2	TGCGCCAGCAGCCATCGACTAGCGAGTAGTACGGATACGCAGTATTTT	CASSHRLASSTDTQYF
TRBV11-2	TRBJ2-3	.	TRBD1	TGTGCCAGCAGCTTGGGACAGGGGCGCAGCACAGATACGCAGTATTTT	CASSLGQGRSTDTQYF
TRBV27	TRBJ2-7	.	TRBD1	TGTGCCAGCAGTTCCGGGACAGTCCTTAGCGACGAGCAGTACTTC	CASSSGTVLSDEQYF
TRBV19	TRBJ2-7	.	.	TGTGCCAGTAGTATAGGACTCCCCGGAATCTACGAGCAGTACTTC	CASSIGLPGIYEQYF
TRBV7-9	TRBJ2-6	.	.	TGTGCCAGCAGCCCACGGGATGCTGGGGCCAACGTCCTGACTTTC	CASSPRDAGANVLTF
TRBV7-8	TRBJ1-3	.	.	TGTGCCAGCAGCTTCTACGGAAACACCATATATTTT	CASSFYGNTIYF
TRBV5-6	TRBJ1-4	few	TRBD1	TGTGCCAGCAGCGTGGGACAGGTTCTTAATGAAAAACTGTTTTTT	CASSVGQVLNEKLFF
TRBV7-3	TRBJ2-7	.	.	TGTGCCAGCAGCTTAACTCCAGGCCGATCCTACGAGCAGTACTTC	CASSLTPGRSYEQYF
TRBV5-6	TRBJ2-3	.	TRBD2	TGTGCCAGCAGCCGAGGGCTAGCGGGAATCTCTAGCACAGATACGCAGTATTTT	CASSRGLAGISSTDTQYF
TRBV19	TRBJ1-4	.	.	TGTGCCAGTAGTATCAATGCGGGCGAAAAACTGTTTTTT	CASSINAGEKLFF
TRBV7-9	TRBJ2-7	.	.	TGTGCCAGCGGGGCCAGGGGCTACGAGCAGTACTTC	CASGARGYEQYF
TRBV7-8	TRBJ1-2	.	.	TGTGCCAGCAGCCAAACGGGAACGAATAACTATGGCTACACCTTC	CASSQTGTNNYGYTF
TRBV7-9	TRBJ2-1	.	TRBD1	TGTGCCAGCAGCCGGGGACAGGGGGCGCTGGATGAGCAGTTCTTC	CASSRGQGALDEQFF
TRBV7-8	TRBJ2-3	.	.	TGTGCCAGCAGCTTAGTACGGTTCGCGGAGAGCACAGATACGCAGTATTTT	CASSLVRFAESTDTQYF
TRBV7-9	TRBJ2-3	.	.	TGTGCCAGCAGCTCGCTCCGGGATACGCAGTATTTT	CASSSLRDTQYF
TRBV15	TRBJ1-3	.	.	TGTGCCACCAGCAGAGGTGACAAGGTCTGGAGGAACACCATATATTTT	CATSRGDKVWRNTIYF
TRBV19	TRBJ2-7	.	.	TGTGCCAGTAGTATTAACGGAGACTACGAGCAGTACTTC	CASSINGDYEQYF
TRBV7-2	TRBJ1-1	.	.	TGTGCCAGCCTCCCGCTCAACGGGGGGACTGAAGCTTTCTTT	CASLPLNGGTEAFF
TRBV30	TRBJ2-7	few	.	TGTGCCTGGAGTGGGGGCCCGAACTCCTACGAGCAGTACTTC	CAWSGGPNSYEQYF
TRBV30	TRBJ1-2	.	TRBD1	TGTGCCTGGAGTCGACAGGGGTTTGGCTACACCTTC	CAWSRQGFGYTF
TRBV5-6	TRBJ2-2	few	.	TGTGCCAGCAGCTTAGGGGGCGGGGAGCTGTTTTTT	CASSLGGGELFF
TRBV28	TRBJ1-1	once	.	TGTGCCAGCGAGGCGTGGTTAAGGACTGAAGCTTTCTTT	CASEAWLRTEAFF
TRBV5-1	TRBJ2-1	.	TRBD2	TGCGCCAGCAGCTTGGGTCTAGCGGGTGTCAATGAGCAGTTCTTC	CASSLGLAGVNEQFF
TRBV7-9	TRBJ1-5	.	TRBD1	TGTGCCAGCAGCTTGGCGACAGGGGGAGGCAATCAGCCCCAGCATTTT	CASSLATGGGNQPQHF
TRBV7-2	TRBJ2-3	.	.	TGTGCCAGCAGCCTAAGCACAGATACGCAGTATTTT	CASSLSTDTQYF
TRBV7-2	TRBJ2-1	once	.	TGTGCCAGCAGCCCCCTCGGTGAGCAGTTCTTC	CASSPLGEQFF
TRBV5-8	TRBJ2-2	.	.	TGTGCCAGCAGCTTGGTGGCCTTGATGAACACCGGGGAGCTGTTTTTT	CASSLVALMNTGELFF